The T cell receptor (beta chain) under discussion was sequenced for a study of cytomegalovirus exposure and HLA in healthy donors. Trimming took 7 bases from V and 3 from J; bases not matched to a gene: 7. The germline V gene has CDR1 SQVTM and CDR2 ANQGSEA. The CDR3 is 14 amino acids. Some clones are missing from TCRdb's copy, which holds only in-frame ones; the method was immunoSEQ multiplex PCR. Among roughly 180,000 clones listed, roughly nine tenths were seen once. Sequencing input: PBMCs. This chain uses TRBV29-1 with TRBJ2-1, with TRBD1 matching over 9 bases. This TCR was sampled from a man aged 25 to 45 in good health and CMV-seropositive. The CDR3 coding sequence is TGCAGCGCGGAGGGACAGGGTGACTACAATGAGCAGTTCTTC. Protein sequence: CSAEGQGDYNEQFF.